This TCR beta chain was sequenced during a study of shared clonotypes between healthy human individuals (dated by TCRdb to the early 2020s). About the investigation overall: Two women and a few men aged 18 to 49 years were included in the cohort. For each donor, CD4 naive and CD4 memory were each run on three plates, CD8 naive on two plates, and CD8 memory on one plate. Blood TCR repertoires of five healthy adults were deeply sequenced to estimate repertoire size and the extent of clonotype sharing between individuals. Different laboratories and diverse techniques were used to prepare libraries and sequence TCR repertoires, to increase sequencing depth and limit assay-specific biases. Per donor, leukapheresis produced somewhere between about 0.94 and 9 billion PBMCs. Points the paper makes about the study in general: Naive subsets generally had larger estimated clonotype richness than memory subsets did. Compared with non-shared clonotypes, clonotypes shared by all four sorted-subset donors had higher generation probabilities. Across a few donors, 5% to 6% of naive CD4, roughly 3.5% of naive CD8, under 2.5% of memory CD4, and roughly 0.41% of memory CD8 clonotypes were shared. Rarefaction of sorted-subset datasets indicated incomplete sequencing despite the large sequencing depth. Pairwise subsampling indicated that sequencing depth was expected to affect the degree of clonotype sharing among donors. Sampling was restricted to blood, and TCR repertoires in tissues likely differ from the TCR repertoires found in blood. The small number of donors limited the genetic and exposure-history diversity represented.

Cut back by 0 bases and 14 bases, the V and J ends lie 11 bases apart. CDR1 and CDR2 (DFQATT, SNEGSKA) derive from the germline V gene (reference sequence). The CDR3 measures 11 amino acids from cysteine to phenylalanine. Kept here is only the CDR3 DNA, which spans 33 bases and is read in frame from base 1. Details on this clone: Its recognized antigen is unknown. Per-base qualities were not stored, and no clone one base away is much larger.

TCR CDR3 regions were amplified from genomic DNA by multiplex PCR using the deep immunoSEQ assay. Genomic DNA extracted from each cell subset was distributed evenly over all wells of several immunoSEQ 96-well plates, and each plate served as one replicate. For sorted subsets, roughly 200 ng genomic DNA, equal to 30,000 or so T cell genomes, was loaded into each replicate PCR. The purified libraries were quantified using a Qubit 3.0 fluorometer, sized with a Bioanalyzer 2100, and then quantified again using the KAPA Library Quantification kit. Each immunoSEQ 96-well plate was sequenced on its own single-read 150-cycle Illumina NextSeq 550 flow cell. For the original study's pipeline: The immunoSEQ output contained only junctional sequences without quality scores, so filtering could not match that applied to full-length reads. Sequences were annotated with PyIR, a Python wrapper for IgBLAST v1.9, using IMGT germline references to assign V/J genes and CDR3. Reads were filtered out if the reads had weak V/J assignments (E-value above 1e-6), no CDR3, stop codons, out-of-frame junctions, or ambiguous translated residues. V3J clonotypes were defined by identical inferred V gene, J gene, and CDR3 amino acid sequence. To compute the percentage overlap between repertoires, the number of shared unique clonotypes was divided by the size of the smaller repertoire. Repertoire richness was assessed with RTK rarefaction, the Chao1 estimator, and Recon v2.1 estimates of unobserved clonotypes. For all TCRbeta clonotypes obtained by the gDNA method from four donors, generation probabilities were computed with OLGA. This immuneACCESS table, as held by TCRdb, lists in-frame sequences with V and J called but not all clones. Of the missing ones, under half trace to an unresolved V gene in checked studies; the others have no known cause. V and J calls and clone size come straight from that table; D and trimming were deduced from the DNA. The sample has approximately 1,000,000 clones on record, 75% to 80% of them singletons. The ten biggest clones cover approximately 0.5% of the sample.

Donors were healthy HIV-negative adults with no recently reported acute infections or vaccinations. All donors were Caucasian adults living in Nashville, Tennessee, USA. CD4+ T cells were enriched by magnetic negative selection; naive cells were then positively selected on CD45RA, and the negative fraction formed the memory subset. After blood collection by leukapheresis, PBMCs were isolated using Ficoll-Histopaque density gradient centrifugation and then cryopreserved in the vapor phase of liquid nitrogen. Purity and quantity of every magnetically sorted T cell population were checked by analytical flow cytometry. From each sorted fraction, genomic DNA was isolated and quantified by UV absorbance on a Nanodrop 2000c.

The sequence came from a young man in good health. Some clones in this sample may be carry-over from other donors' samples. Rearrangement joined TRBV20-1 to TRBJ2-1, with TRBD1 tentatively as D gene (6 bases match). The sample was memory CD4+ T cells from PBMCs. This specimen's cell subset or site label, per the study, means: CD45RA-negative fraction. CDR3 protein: CSARDMGAEFF. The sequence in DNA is TGCAGTGCTAGAGATATGGGGGCAGAGTTCTTC.